Below are 19 T cell receptor beta chains sequenced from a single sample in a study of CD4 and CD8 cells across lung adenocarcinoma regions. TCRdb recomputed calls from the PCR reads with MiXCR, one row per CDR3 protein. The top ten hold approximately 15% of the sample, which has about 3,200 distinct CDR3 sequences, around two thirds seen once. Sequenced: CD4+ T cells from the margin of a lung tumor. These receptors were collected from a male donor with lung adenocarcinoma. The CD4 and CD8 labels of this study may be unreliable.

V usage is TRBV6-1 and J usage is TRBJ2-5; D is perhaps TRBD2 (5 bases). Trimming took 3 bases from V and 9 from J, leaving 17 bases between them. The CDR3 has 14 residues. The germline CDR1 and CDR2 sequences are MNHNS and SASEGT. Here the CDR3 DNA reads TGTGCCAGCAGTGACCTAGGATGGCTCGGGGCCCAGTACTTC. Translated, it gives CASSDLGWLGAQYF.

This clonotype is large. The V and J genes are TRBV25-1 and TRBJ1-2; D may be TRBD1 (5 bases). Trimming removed 1 base from V and 9 bases from J, with 12 bases in between. The CDR3 spans 13 residues. Germline V gives CDR1 MGHDK, CDR2 SYGVNS. The chain's CDR3 is CASSESGGYSYTF. The DNA of the CDR3 is TGTGCCAGCAGTGAATCGGGGGGTTATAGCTACACCTTC.

The rearrangement links TRBV7-2 to TRBJ2-1; 8 nucleotides agree with TRBD2. V dropped 1 base and J dropped 4; count of bases not matched to a gene: 12. Germline V gene sequence: CDR1 SGHTA, CDR2 FQGNSA. The CDR3 is 18 residues long. CDR3 coding DNA: TGTGCCAGCAGCTTAGGGTCGGGGGGGGAGGGCCTGTACAATGAGCAGTTCTTC. The encoded protein is CASSLGSGGEGLYNEQFF.

The genes are TRBV6-5 and TRBJ2-5, with D possibly TRBD1 on 5 matching bases. Trimming cost V 4 bases and J 11 bases, with 20 bases left between them. The V gene's germline CDR1 is MNHEY and CDR2 SVGAGI. The CDR3 sequence is 14 residues long. The CDR3 DNA reads TGTGCCAGCAGTTCCGGACACCCTCGGAATGAGCAGTACTTC. It codes for CASSSGHPRNEQYF.

The V call is TRBV6-1, the J call TRBJ1-4; a weak D match, TRBD1 (5 bases). Germline V CDR1 and CDR2: MNHNS, SASEGT. Between the trimmed V and J ends, which lost 3 bases and 6 bases, there was a span of 26 bases. The length of the CDR3 is 19 residues. CDR3 bases: TGTGCCAGCAGTGATATCACATCCGGGCTCCTGAGGGGTGATGAAAAACTGTTTTTT. Translated: CASSDITSGLLRGDEKLFF.

The chain has TRBV7-3 and TRBJ1-1; D is uncertain. This CDR3 is 13 amino acids long. Germline V CDR1 and CDR2: SGHTA, FQGTGA. V was clipped by 3 bases and J by 1 base, with 6 bases between them. The CDR3 DNA reads as TGTGCCAGCAGCTTTTCCAAGAACACTGAAGCTTTCTTT. Translation gives CASSFSKNTEAFF.

The chain is built from TRBV6-1 and TRBJ2-3, with 13 positions matching TRBD2. The V segment lost 5 bases and the J segment 4 bases; nucleotides outside the gene matches: 3. This CDR3 contains 15 residues. Germline lookup yields CDR1 MNHNS and CDR2 SASEGT. In DNA form, the CDR3 reads TGTGCCAGCAGTCGTGGACTAGCGGGAGCAGATACGCAGTATTTT. This sequence encodes CASSRGLAGADTQYF.

Remarks on this clonotype: A read error may account for a junction end that differs from germline. In DNA, the CDR3 is TGTGCGGGCAGTGTGGGGTGTGACACAGAGACGCAGTATTTC. Amino acids: CAGSVGCDTETQYF. This chain uses TRBV27 with TRBJ2-3; D gene ambiguous. CDR3 size: 14 residues. Germline V gene lookup returns CDR1 MNHEY and CDR2 SMNVEV (reference sequence).

The J gene is TRBJ2-5, the V gene TRBV4-3; D may match TRBD1 or TRBD2 (5 bases each). V was pared by 0 bases and J by 5 bases, with 13 bases between. The CDR3 is 15 amino acids. The germline CDR1 and CDR2 sequences are LGHNA and YSLEER. CDR3 in DNA: TGCGCCAGCAGCCAAGATACGGGGCCTAGGGAGACCCAGTACTTC. This gives the protein CASSQDTGPRETQYF.

Within the sample, this clonotype is hyperexpanded. The rearrangement links TRBV6-1 to TRBJ2-2; D gene uncertain. Deletions cut 0 bases from V and 2 bases from J, with 7 bases between. In germline, CDR1 is MNHNS, CDR2 SASEGT. The CDR3 has 15 residues. The CDR3 DNA reads TGTGCCAGCAGTGAAGCGGACGGTAACACCGGGGAGCTGTTTTTT. This gives the protein CASSEADGNTGELFF.

This chain joins TRBV6-1 and TRBJ2-2, with TRBD2 matching 8 bases. The CDR3 spans 15 residues. The germline CDR1 and CDR2 sequences are MNHNS and SASEGT. The junction had 6 bases not matched to a gene; V was cut back by 7 bases and J by 2 bases. The CDR3 protein is CASTATSENTGELFF. In DNA, the CDR3 is TGTGCCAGCACCGCGACTAGCGAAAACACCGGGGAGCTGTTTTTT.

Points on this clonotype: Its ends do not fully match the called genes, so a read error is possible. J is TRBJ2-5 and V is TRBV12-3 or TRBV12-4; tentatively, D is TRBD1 (5 bases). There are 10 residues in the CDR3. The CDR3 nucleotides are TGTGCCAGCAGTTTAGGGGGCACATTCTTC. Translated, it gives CASSLGGTFF.

The chain combines TRBV7-8 with TRBJ2-5, with 10 bases fitting TRBD2. With the DNA end fitting TRBJ2-7 better, the J assignment may be wrong. The CDR3 length is 15 residues. Germline assignment: CDR1 SGHVS and CDR2 FQNEAQ. The CDR3 sequence: CASGPELAGSYEQYF. CDR3 nucleotide sequence: TGTGCCAGCGGCCCGGAACTAGCGGGATCCTACGAGCAGTACTTC.

This chain joins TRBV6-1 and TRBJ2-7; D not resolved. The CDR3 covers 16 residues. The V end was cut by 6 bases, the J end by 2 bases, with 20 bases between. Germline values: CDR1 MNHNS, CDR2 SASEGT. The CDR3 reads CASRISVGIGPYEQYF. The CDR3, as DNA: TGTGCCAGCAGAATCTCCGTTGGGATAGGGCCCTACGAGCAGTACTTC.

V gene TRBV6-1 combines with J gene TRBJ1-6; 10 bases match TRBD1. V lost 7 bases and J lost 3; bases outside the gene matches: 3. CDR3 length: 15 amino acids. Germline V lookup: CDR1 MNHNS, CDR2 SASEGT. The CDR3 protein is CASTGDRGYNSPLHF. CDR3 DNA: TGTGCCAGCACCGGGGACAGGGGCTATAATTCACCCCTCCACTTT.

This chain joins TRBV10-3 and TRBJ2-2; 7 nucleotides align to TRBD1. This CDR3 is built from 15 residues. Germline assignment: CDR1 ENHRY and CDR2 SYGVKD. With V trimmed by 3 bases and J by 3 bases, 4 bases remained unmatched. This chain's CDR3 is CAISDSGTDTGELFF. The CDR3 DNA follows: TGTGCCATCAGTGATTCGGGGACAGACACCGGGGAGCTGTTTTTT.

The chain uses TRBV12-3 or TRBV12-4 and TRBJ2-5; 7 nucleotides agree with TRBD1. The J call may not be correct, given that the DNA end is closer to TRBJ2-7. This CDR3 is built from 15 residues. The CDR3 DNA sequence: TGTGCCAGCAGTAGCGGTGGGACAGACTCCTACGAGCAGTACTTC. Its protein is CASSSGGTDSYEQYF.

The rearrangement uses TRBV6-1 and TRBJ2-5, with D maybe TRBD1 (6 bases). Gene TRBJ2-7 matches the end of the DNA better, so the J call may be wrong. From germline, CDR1 is MNHNS and CDR2 SASEGT. CDR3 length: 14 amino acids. This chain's CDR3 is CASSARQVGYEQYF. The CDR3 DNA reads TGTGCCAGCAGCGCAAGACAGGTTGGCTACGAGCAGTACTTC.

The genes are TRBV12-3 or TRBV12-4 and TRBJ2-7; maybe TRBD1 (6 bases). There are 18 residues in the CDR3. Between the trimmed V and J ends, which lost 6 bases and 0 bases, there was a span of 24 bases. The CDR3 loop reads CASSPAWGRGRGSYEQYF. CDR3 sequence (DNA): TGTGCCAGCAGCCCAGCTTGGGGCAGGGGAAGGGGCTCCTACGAGCAGTACTTC.